What follows are 2 T cell receptor beta chains derived from one specimen sequenced in a study of STAT5B mutations in CD4+ large granular lymphocyte leukemia. The table came from immunoSEQ multiplex PCR; TCRdb's copy has only in-frame clones and leaves some out. Of about 31,000 clones listed, just under 75% are singletons. The sequencing sample was made of CD4+ T cells from blood buffy coats. The receptors originated from a human donor in good health.

The V and J genes are TRBV19 and TRBJ2-2; D is undetermined. Trimming shortened V by 9 bases and J by 3 bases, and 8 bases separated the two germline ends. The CDR3 length is 12 residues. Per the germline V gene, CDR1 is LNHDA and CDR2 is SQIVND (reference sequence). DNA of the CDR3: TGTGCCAGCCGGACCTACACCGGGGAGCTGTTTTTT. Translating it yields CASRTYTGELFF.

In this sample, this clone turned up once. The chain is built from TRBV7-2 and TRBJ2-5; 9 bases align to TRBD2. Per the germline V gene, CDR1 is SGHTA and CDR2 is FQGNSA. The CDR3 is made up of 15 amino acids. Unmatched junction bases numbered 7, after V lost 6 bases and J lost 2 bases. CDR3 protein: CASRPTSGAQETQYF. CDR3 in DNA: TGTGCCAGCAGACCGACTAGCGGAGCTCAAGAGACCCAGTACTTC.